What follows is one T cell receptor (beta chain) and its context. Antigen unknown. V was clipped by 2 bases and J by 0 bases, with 5 bases between them. The CDR3 has 15 residues. CDR1 and CDR2 from the germline V gene are SGHVS and FNYEAQ. In the sorted-subset replicate PCRs, roughly 210 ng DNA, 30,000 or so T cell genomes, was used. Profiled with immunoSEQ multiplex PCR; TCRdb holds only in-frame clones, not every one. The sample has some 2.4 million clones; roughly 93% are singletons. This specimen comes from a study of shared clonotypes between healthy human individuals. Study-level findings and limits: Relative to memory subsets, naive subsets generally showed larger estimated richness.

This TCR came from a man aged 18 to 30 in good health. Some clones in this sample may be carry-over from other donors' samples. The specimen was naive CD4+ T cells from PBMCs. Subset specified: CD45RA+ positively selected. The V call is TRBV7-6, the J call TRBJ2-6, with D uncertain. CDR3 region: CASSLTSSGANVLTF. The CDR3 DNA sequence: TGTGCCAGCAGCTTAACCTCCTCTGGGGCCAACGTCCTGACTTTC.